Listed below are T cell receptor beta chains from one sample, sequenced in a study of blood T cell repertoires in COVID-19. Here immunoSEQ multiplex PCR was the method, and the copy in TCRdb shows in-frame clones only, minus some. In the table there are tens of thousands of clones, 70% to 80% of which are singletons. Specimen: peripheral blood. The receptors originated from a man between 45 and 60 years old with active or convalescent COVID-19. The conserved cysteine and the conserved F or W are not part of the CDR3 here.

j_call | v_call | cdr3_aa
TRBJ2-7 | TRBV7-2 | ASSLGLAGFSYEQY
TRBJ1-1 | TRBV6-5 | ASSSRGRGNTEAF
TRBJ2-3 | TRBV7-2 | ASSFASSTDTQY
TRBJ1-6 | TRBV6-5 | ASGQTRSPLH
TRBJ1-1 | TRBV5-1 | ASSADRGTNTEAF
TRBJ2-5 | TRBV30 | AWSRGDGETQY
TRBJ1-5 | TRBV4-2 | ASSQDRGNQPQH
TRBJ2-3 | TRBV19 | ASRKSHSSGTSTDTQY
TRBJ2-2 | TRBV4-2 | ASSRDVHGTGELF
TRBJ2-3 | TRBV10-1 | ASSDPRGSTDTQY
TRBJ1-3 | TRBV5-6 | ASSPLGGAVNTIY
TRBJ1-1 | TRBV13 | ASSLVRGGMSEAF
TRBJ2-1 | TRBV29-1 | SVDWIGTGRDNEQF
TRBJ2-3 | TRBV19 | ASSGGGGRADTQY
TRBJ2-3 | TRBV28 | ASNGRGLAADTQY
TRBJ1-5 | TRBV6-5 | ASSFGGSNQPQH
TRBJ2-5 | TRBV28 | ASSPTGYRETQY
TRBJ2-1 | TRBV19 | ASSTGLAAVGRF
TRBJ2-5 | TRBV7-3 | ASSLGAAQETQY
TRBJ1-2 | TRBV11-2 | ASSLVQGYGYT
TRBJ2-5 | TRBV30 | AWSVRGASETQY
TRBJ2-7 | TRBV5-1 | ASSPYSTAVSAYEQY
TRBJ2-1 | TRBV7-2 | ASSLVAGGEYNEQF
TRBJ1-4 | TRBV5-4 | ASSTRTGGGNEKLF
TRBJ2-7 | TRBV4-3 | ASSQDPRTGPTLDEQY
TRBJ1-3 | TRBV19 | ASTPVVGGPGNTIY
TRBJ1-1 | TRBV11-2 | ASSLGGAIQAENTEAF
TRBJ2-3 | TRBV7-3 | ASSLAGANTDTQY
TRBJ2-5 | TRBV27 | ASSVGRRGETQY
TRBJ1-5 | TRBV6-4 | ASTPRAGGQPQH
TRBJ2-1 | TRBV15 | ATSPPGQGSYNEQF
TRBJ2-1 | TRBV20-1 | SASGGGEQF
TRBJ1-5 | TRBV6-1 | ASSVWQGGSVQPQH
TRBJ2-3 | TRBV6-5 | ASSLRGNTQY
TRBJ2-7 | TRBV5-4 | ASSLGTGPYEQY
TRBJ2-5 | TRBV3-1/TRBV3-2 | ASSQASRETQY
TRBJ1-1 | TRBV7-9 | ASSPDRGHFEAF
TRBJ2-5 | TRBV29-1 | SSRQTAGETQY
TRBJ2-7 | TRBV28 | ASSSYSYEQY
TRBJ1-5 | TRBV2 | ASALIDRNQPQH
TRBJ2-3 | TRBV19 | ATRRARGGPTDTQY
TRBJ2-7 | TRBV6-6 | ASSPGQVYEQY
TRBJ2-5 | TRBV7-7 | ASSLGNNREETQY
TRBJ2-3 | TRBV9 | ASSPRSGSGGAGGTQY
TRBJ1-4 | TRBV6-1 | ASSTGRANEKLF
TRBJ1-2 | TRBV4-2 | ASSQPDTQDYGYT
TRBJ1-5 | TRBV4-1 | ASSQGQGKQPQH
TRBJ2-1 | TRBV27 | ASSLNGYNEQF
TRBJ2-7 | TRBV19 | ASSSHSGTGDYEQY
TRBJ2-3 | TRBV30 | AWSVRGIGTDTQY
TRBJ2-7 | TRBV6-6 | ASSSTGTAREGEQY
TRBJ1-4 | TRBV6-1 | ASSDRALTEKLF
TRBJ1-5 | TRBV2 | ASSEEVGLNQPQH
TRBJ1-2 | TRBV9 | ASSDNRANYGYT
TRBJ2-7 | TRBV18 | ASSPLAGGNYEQY
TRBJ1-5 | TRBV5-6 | ASSLGRYQPQH